Listed here are 32 T cell receptor beta chains from one sample, sequenced in a study of OX40 agonist ivuxolimab in advanced cancers. Sequenced by immunoSEQ multiplex PCR; TCRdb stores in-frame clones only, minus some. The table shows roughly 70,000 clones, with approximately 90% occurring only once. Material: CD4+ or CD8+ T cells sorted from blood, obtained in a trial of the OX40 agonist ivuxolimab. The source of these receptors is an adult with an advanced solid tumor such as melanoma, head and neck, liver or kidney cancer.

This sequence joins TRBV14 and TRBJ2-3; D gene ambiguous. CDR1 is SGHDN, CDR2 FVKESK, per germline. The CDR3 runs to 15 residues. V lost 2 bases to trimming and J lost 4 bases, with 13 bases between them. CDR3 nucleotide sequence: TGTGCCAGCAGCCAATACGAGGCGATCGCAGATACGCAGTATTTT. Translating it yields CASSQYEAIADTQYF.

The rearrangement joins TRBV5-1 to TRBJ2-1; tentative D call: TRBD2 (6 bases). The V gene's germline CDR1 is SGHRS and CDR2 YFSETQ. The CDR3 is 14 residues long. Trimming left V 3 bases short and J 5 bases short, with 12 bases between. The DNA of the CDR3 is TGCGCCAGCAGCTACGTGGGGGGTAACAATGAGCAGTTCTTC. Encoded protein: CASSYVGGNNEQFF. The variable domain in full, with the rest retrieved from reference TRBV5-1 and TRBJ2-1, is KAGVTQTPRYLIKTRGQQVTLSCSPISGHRSVSWYQQTPGQGLQFLFEYFSETQRNKGNFPGRFSGRQFSNSRSEMNVSTLELGDSALYLCASSYVGGNNEQFFGPGTRLTVL.

The chain couples TRBV30 to TRBJ2-1; D remains ambiguous. Germline assignment: CDR1 GTSNPN and CDR2 SVGIG (reference sequence). The CDR3 runs to 11 residues. The V end was cut by 0 bases, the J end by 8 bases, with 5 bases between. CDR3 nucleotides: TGTGCCTGGAGTGTACATGATGAGCAGTTCTTC. This gives the protein CAWSVHDEQFF.

The genes are TRBV18 and TRBJ2-6; unclear D gene. Trimming pared 3 bases from V and 6 bases from J, leaving 12 bases between. CDR3 length equals 15 residues. CDR1 and CDR2 from the germline V gene are KGHSH and LQKENI. CDR3 sequence reads: CASSPTPLEANVLTF. Here the CDR3 DNA reads TGTGCCAGCTCACCGACACCGCTCGAGGCCAACGTCCTGACTTTC.

This chain connects TRBV13 to TRBJ2-2; possible D gene TRBD1, 6 bases. Germline CDR1 reads PRHDT; CDR2 reads FYEKMQ (reference sequence). The CDR3 sequence is 18 residues long. Trimming pared 4 bases from V and 4 bases from J, leaving 22 bases between. The CDR3 protein is CASSSTSLIRTATGELFF. The DNA for the CDR3 is TGTGCCAGCAGCTCGACGTCCCTGATAAGGACAGCCACCGGGGAGCTGTTTTTT.

This clone was recorded once. The gene calls are TRBV30 and TRBJ2-2, with D unresolved. The CDR3 is made up of 14 amino acids. From germline, CDR1 is GTSNPN and CDR2 SVGIG (reference sequence). The V gene lost 2 bases and the J gene lost 1 base, with 8 bases spanning the gap. This chain's CDR3 is CAWSFEQNTGELFF. In DNA, the CDR3 is TGTGCCTGGAGTTTTGAACAGAACACCGGGGAGCTGTTTTTT.

The chain uses TRBV6-1 and TRBJ2-7; TRBD1 matches at 9 bases. The CDR3 sequence is 15 residues long. Germline lookup yields CDR1 MNHNS and CDR2 SASEGT. The V and J ends lost 6 bases and 5 bases, in that order; junction bases with no gene match: 11. DNA for the CDR3: TGTGCCAGCAGATCTCCCGGGACAGGGCGTCACGAGCAGTACTTC. Protein sequence: CASRSPGTGRHEQYF.

This chain connects TRBV19 to TRBJ2-1, with TRBD2 matching over 12 bases. Germline trimming cut 7 bases from V and 6 bases from J; bases unmatched to any gene: 10. The germline CDR1 and CDR2 sequences are LNHDA and SQIVND (reference sequence). The CDR3 loop spans 16 amino acids. CDR3 sequence: CASNPSGRAGSNEQFF. CDR3 nucleotide sequence: TGTGCCAGTAACCCTAGCGGGAGGGCCGGGTCCAATGAGCAGTTCTTC.

The chain is built from TRBV19 and TRBJ1-6, with a tentative D call TRBD1 (6 bases). V lost 3 bases and J lost 4, with 10 bases in between. Per the germline V gene, CDR1 is LNHDA and CDR2 is SQIVND (reference sequence). The CDR3 has 15 residues. The CDR3 loop reads CASSIGGGYNSPLHF. The CDR3 coding sequence is TGTGCCAGTAGTATTGGAGGGGGATATAATTCACCCCTCCACTTT.

In its sample, this clone was seen a few times. This sequence joins TRBV10-3 and TRBJ2-1, with D perhaps being TRBD1 or TRBD2 (7 bases each). V was pared by 6 bases and J by 0 bases, with 18 bases between. The germline V gene encodes CDR1 ENHRY and CDR2 SYGVKD. The CDR3 length is 17 residues. CDR3 nucleotide sequence: TGTGCCATCAGGGGGGGGGACAGACCGAGCTCCTACAATGAGCAGTTCTTC. Amino acid sequence: CAIRGGDRPSSYNEQFF.

The V gene is TRBV18, the J gene TRBJ2-7; 8 bases line up with TRBD1. The germline gives CDR1 KGHSH, CDR2 LQKENI. This CDR3 region has 12 residues. J gave up 9 bases and V 4 bases, and 5 bases lay outside the gene matches. The CDR3 sequence is CASSLDRGVQYF. The CDR3 coding sequence is TGTGCCAGCTCACTCGACAGGGGAGTGCAGTACTTC. Using reference TRBV18 and TRBJ2-7 for the parts outside the CDR3, the full variable domain is NAGVMQNPRHLVRRRGQEARLRCSPMKGHSHVYWYRQLPEEGLKFMVYLQKENIIDESGMPKERFSAEFPKEGPSILRIQQVVRGDSAAYFCASSLDRGVQYFGPGTRLTVT.

This chain uses TRBV5-1 with TRBJ2-7; 10 nucleotides align to TRBD2. Per the germline V gene, CDR1 is SGHRS and CDR2 is YFSETQ. The V and J ends lost 4 bases and 3 bases, in that order; junction bases with no gene match: 7. The CDR3 runs to 15 residues. CDR3 sequence: CASSRTSGTLYEQYF. As DNA, the CDR3 is TGCGCCAGCAGCCGAACTAGCGGGACCCTCTACGAGCAGTACTTC.

The V call is TRBV9, the J call TRBJ1-5; maybe TRBD1 (5 bases). Germline CDR1 and CDR2: SGDLS and YYNGEE. With 0 bases removed from V and 1 base from J, the gap between germline ends came to 8 bases. The CDR3 extends over 15 amino acids. Written as DNA, the CDR3 is TGTGCCAGCAGCGTAGGGGGGGAAAGCAATCAGCCCCAGCATTTT. Translation: CASSVGGESNQPQHF.

The rearrangement joins TRBV7-9 to TRBJ2-2, with a possible D match to TRBD1 (5 bases). From germline, CDR1 is SEHNR and CDR2 FQNEAQ (reference sequence). Trimming stripped 5 bases from V and 5 bases from J, with 9 bases between. The CDR3 is made up of 13 amino acids. The CDR3 DNA follows: TGTGCCAGCAGCCCTCGACAGACCGGGGAGCTGTTTTTT. It is translated as CASSPRQTGELFF.

This sequence joins TRBV29-1 and TRBJ2-7; D possibly corresponds to TRBD1 (5 bases). Germline CDR1 is SQVTM and CDR2 is ANQGSEA. The CDR3 totals 13 residues. V lost 5 bases and J lost 2, with 13 bases in between. The CDR3 reads CSVRSGHTYEQYF. The CDR3 DNA sequence: TGCAGCGTTCGGTCCGGACACACCTACGAGCAGTACTTC.

The rearrangement links TRBV5-1 to TRBJ2-3, with unresolved D. There are 12 residues in the CDR3. Looked up from germline, CDR1 is SGHRS and CDR2 is YFSETQ. V lost 3 bases, J lost 3 bases, and 5 bases lay in between. The CDR3 loop reads CASSSSTDTQYF. The DNA of the CDR3 is TGCGCCAGCAGCTCGTCTACAGATACGCAGTATTTT. The whole variable domain, filled in from reference TRBV5-1 and TRBJ2-3, reads KAGVTQTPRYLIKTRGQQVTLSCSPISGHRSVSWYQQTPGQGLQFLFEYFSETQRNKGNFPGRFSGRQFSNSRSEMNVSTLELGDSALYLCASSSSTDTQYFGPGTRLTVL.

The rearrangement uses TRBV6-6 and TRBJ1-1; 8 nucleotides agree with TRBD1. V lost 0 bases, J lost 6 bases, and 6 bases stayed unmatched. This CDR3 is 15 amino acids long. Germline V gene lookup returns CDR1 MNHNY and CDR2 SVGAGI (reference sequence). The CDR3 spells CASSYSRRTGPEAFF. The DNA of the CDR3 is TGTGCCAGCAGTTACTCGAGAAGGACAGGGCCTGAAGCTTTCTTT.

The chain recombines TRBV18 with TRBJ2-2, with D maybe TRBD2 (5 bases). Trimming pared 3 bases from V and 4 bases from J, leaving 12 bases between. There are 15 residues in the CDR3. Looked up from germline, CDR1 is KGHSH and CDR2 is LQKENI. The CDR3 loop reads CASSPFRGGTGELFF. CDR3 nucleotides: TGTGCCAGCTCACCTTTCCGGGGTGGCACCGGGGAGCTGTTTTTT.

The chain links TRBV10-2 to TRBJ2-5, with D unresolved. The CDR3 is made up of 15 amino acids. The germline V and J ends were trimmed by 3 bases and 4 bases, with 15 bases remaining between them. The germline V gene has CDR1 WSHSY and CDR2 SAAADI. The CDR3 loop is CASSDVSRAAETQYF. CDR3 sequence (DNA): TGCGCCAGCAGTGATGTGAGTAGGGCGGCAGAGACCCAGTACTTC.

The rearrangement uses TRBV10-3 and TRBJ2-5, with 8 bases aligning to TRBD2. CDR3 length: 17 amino acids. The J segment lost 5 bases and the V segment lost 11 bases, leaving 22 bases of the junction unmatched. Per the germline V gene, CDR1 is ENHRY and CDR2 is SYGVKD. The DNA of the CDR3 is TGTGCCGCTACCCCGGGACTAGGGGTAACTAGAGGGGAGACCCAGTACTTC. Translation: CAATPGLGVTRGETQYF.

In its sample, this clone was seen once. This chain links TRBV5-6 with TRBJ1-3; D is uncertain. Per germline, CDR1 SGHDT and CDR2 YYEEEE. The length of the CDR3 is 13 residues. The V end was cut by 0 bases, the J end by 2 bases, with 3 bases between. CDR3 residues: CASSLGAGNTIYF. The CDR3, as DNA: TGTGCCAGCAGCTTGGGGGCTGGAAACACCATATATTTT.

This chain links TRBV28 with TRBJ2-7, with a weak D call TRBD2 (5 bases). Trimming took 3 bases from V and 2 from J, leaving 11 bases between them. The CDR3 has 14 residues. Germline CDR1 MDHEN, CDR2 SYDVKM. CDR3 coding DNA: TGTGCCAGCAGTTTTCTAGCCGATACCTACGAGCAGTACTTC. It codes for CASSFLADTYEQYF.

The chain links TRBV27 to TRBJ2-5; unclear D gene. The length of the CDR3 is 13 residues. The V gene lost 0 bases and the J gene lost 1 base, with 3 bases spanning the gap. Germline V gene sequence: CDR1 MNHEY, CDR2 SMNVEV (reference sequence). CDR3 protein: CASSLSFQETQYF. The CDR3 DNA follows: TGTGCCAGCAGTTTATCATTCCAAGAGACCCAGTACTTC.

In its sample, this clone was seen once. The gene calls are TRBV5-1 and TRBJ2-5, with TRBD2 as a possible D gene (7 bases). This CDR3 is 14 amino acids long. The V and J ends lost 7 bases and 1 base respectively, with 14 bases between them. Germline CDR1 reads SGHRS; CDR2 reads YFSETQ. The CDR3 DNA sequence: TGCGCCAGCGGAACAGGGAGGGGCCAAGAGACCCAGTACTTC. Amino acids: CASGTGRGQETQYF.

The chain carries TRBV7-2 and TRBJ2-1; D unresolved. The CDR3 contains 11 residues. V was trimmed by 5 bases and J by 8 bases, leaving 7 bases between them. Germline CDR1 SGHTA, CDR2 FQGNSA. The CDR3 reads CASSAEDEQFF. The CDR3 coding sequence is TGTGCCAGCAGCGCCGAGGATGAGCAGTTCTTC.

The chain carries TRBV28 and TRBJ2-1, with 10 bases aligning to TRBD2. J gave up 0 bases and V 6 bases, and 2 bases lay outside the gene matches. In germline, CDR1 is MDHEN, CDR2 SYDVKM. The CDR3 loop spans 15 amino acids. In DNA, the CDR3 is TGTGCCAGCAGAAGCGGGAGGGCCTCCTACAATGAGCAGTTCTTC. It encodes CASRSGRASYNEQFF.

This clone was seen a few times. The chain employs TRBV6-5 and TRBJ2-5; D is perhaps TRBD1 (5 bases). The V end was cut by 0 bases, the J end by 2 bases, with 13 bases between. The CDR3 runs to 16 residues. Germline values: CDR1 MNHEY, CDR2 SVGAGI. CDR3 region: CASSYSGLSGQETQYF. As DNA, the CDR3 is TGTGCCAGCAGTTACTCGGGTCTCTCAGGGCAAGAGACCCAGTACTTC.

The J gene is TRBJ2-3, the V gene TRBV28; D unresolved. The V end was cut by 2 bases, the J end by 0 bases, with 6 bases between. The CDR3 has 14 residues. CDR1 and CDR2 (germline): MDHEN, SYDVKM. As DNA, the CDR3 is TGTGCCAGCAGTTTAGGCACTAGCACAGATACGCAGTATTTT. This translates into CASSLGTSTDTQYF.

The chain couples TRBV5-1 to TRBJ1-3, with TRBD1 as a possible D gene (6 bases). The CDR3 has 15 residues. Germline CDR1 reads SGHRS; CDR2 reads YFSETQ. Trimming left V 0 bases short and J 2 bases short, with 9 bases between. CDR3 DNA: TGCGCCAGCAGCTTGGAAACAGGGACTGGAAACACCATATATTTT. Its protein is CASSLETGTGNTIYF.

This rearrangement joins TRBV7-3 to TRBJ2-6; D not certain. Germline assignment: CDR1 SGHTA and CDR2 FQGTGA. The CDR3 contains 14 residues. Trimming took off 5 bases at V and 1 base at J, with 6 bases between the two ends. DNA of the CDR3: TGTGCCAGCAGCCCTTCTTCTGGGGCCAACGTCCTGACTTTC. Its translation: CASSPSSGANVLTF.

The chain employs TRBV7-3 and TRBJ1-5, with a weak D call TRBD1 (5 bases). V was clipped by 6 bases and J by 5 bases, with 11 bases between them. CDR3 length: 13 residues. Germline assignment: CDR1 SGHTA and CDR2 FQGTGA. CDR3 in amino acids: CASSQGRDQPQHF. In nucleotides, the CDR3 is TGTGCCAGCAGTCAGGGAAGGGATCAGCCCCAGCATTTT.

This chain links TRBV6-1 with TRBJ1-1, with TRBD1 identical over 7 bases. Germline CDR1 and CDR2: MNHNS and SASEGT. V lost 5 bases and J lost 1; bases outside the gene matches: 7. The CDR3 contains 15 residues. In DNA, the CDR3 is TGTGCCAGCAGTTTCCTCAAGGGGGCGAACACTGAAGCTTTCTTT. Its translation: CASSFLKGANTEAFF.